This T cell receptor beta chain was profiled in a study of T cell responses to AZD1222 COVID-19 vaccine. As for the study in general: It was second doses at about 4 or about 12 weeks that were pooled. Study conclusions and caveats: Once two AZD1222 doses were given, Spike-specific TCR breadth and depth went up. Possibly, clonal diversity was underestimated; donors were largely white British and included more females. Along spike, vaccine-associated CD4 TCRs were found throughout, with dominance at 160-218 and 743-854.

The CDR3 contains 15 residues. Concerning this clone: The antigen remains undetermined.

Generated by immunoSEQ multiplex PCR, the TCRdb table keeps only in-frame clones and is missing some. The sample lists some 140,000 clones; roughly 89% were seen once. The source material was peripheral blood, sampled on day 0 of AZD1222 vaccination. This receptor was obtained from an adult in good health. This sequence joins TRBV1 and TRBJ1-6. TRBV1 is labeled a pseudogene. CDR3 DNA sequence: TGCACCAGCTACCATGGAGGGGCCAGAGATTCACCCCTCCACTTT. It specifies CTSYHGGARDSPLHF.